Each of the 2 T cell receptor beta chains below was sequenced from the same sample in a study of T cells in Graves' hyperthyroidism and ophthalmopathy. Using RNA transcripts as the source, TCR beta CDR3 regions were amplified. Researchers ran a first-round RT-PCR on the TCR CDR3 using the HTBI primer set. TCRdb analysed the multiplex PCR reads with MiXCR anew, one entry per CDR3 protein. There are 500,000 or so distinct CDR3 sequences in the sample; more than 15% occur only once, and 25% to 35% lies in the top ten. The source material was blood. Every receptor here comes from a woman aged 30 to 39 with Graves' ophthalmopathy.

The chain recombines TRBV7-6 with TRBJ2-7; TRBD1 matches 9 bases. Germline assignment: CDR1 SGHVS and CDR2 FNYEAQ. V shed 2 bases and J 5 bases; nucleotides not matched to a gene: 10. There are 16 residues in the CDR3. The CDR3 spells CASSLQVSDRGDEQYF. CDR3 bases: TGTGCCAGCAGCTTACAGGTTTCGGACAGGGGAGACGAGCAGTACTTC.

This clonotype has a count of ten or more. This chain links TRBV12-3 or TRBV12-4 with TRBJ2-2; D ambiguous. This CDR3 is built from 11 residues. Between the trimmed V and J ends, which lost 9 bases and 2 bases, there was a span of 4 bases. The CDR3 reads CASGNTGELFF. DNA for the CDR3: TGTGCCAGTGGTAACACCGGGGAGCTGTTTTTT.